This T cell receptor (beta chain) stems from a study of type 1 regulatory T cells. MiXCR, run by TCRdb on the reads, gives a single entry per CDR3 protein. The repertoire holds tens of thousands of distinct CDR3 sequences, 20% seen once, with around 8.1% in the top ten. Study observations and caveats: Type 1 regulatory T cells had a more restricted TCR repertoire than non-type 1 regulatory T cells.

This clonotype has just a few counts. Its antigen is not identified. V lost 5 bases and J 5 bases, leaving 13 bases between the germline ends. Germline-derived CDR1 and CDR2 are SGHTA and FQGTGA. This CDR3 has 14 residues. The sequence derives from a human donor in good health. The chain joins TRBV7-3 to TRBJ2-1; TRBD2 might be the D (6 bases). Material for sequencing was cultured type 1 regulatory T (Tr1) cells, either the whole culture or a sorted fraction (not recorded which). For the CDR3, the DNA is TGTGCCAGCAGCCGGGACTTTGCAAACAATGAGCAGTTCTTC. Its translation: CASSRDFANNEQFF.